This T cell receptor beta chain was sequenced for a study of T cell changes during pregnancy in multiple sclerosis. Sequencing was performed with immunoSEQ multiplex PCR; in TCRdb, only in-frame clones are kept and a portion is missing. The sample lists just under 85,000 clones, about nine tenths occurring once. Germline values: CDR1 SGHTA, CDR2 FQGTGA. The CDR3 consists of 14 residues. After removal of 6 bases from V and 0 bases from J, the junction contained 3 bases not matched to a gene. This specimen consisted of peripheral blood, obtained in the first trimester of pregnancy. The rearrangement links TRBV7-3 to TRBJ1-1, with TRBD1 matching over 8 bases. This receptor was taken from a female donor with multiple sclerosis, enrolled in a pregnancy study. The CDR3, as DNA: TGTGCCAGCAGTCCGACAGGGGTGAACACTGAAGCTTTCTTT. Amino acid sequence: CASSPTGVNTEAFF. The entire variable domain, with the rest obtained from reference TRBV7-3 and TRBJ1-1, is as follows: GAGVSQTPSNKVTEKGKYVELRCDPISGHTALYWYRQSLGQGPEFLIYFQGTGAADDSGLPNDRFFAVRPEGSVSTLKIQRTERGDSAVYLCASSPTGVNTEAFFGQGTRLTVV.